These 23 T cell receptor beta chains were sequenced from one sample in a study of blood T cell repertoires in COVID-19. The repertoire was sequenced with immunoSEQ multiplex PCR; TCRdb's copy has only in-frame clones and lacks some. Of roughly 23,000 clones in the sample, roughly 90% are singletons; the top ten hold about 6%. The material sequenced was peripheral blood. The receptors were gathered from an elderly woman with active COVID-19.

This clone is medium-sized (0.01 to 0.1%). This sequence joins TRBV4-3 and TRBJ1-2; 10 nucleotides agree with TRBD1. This CDR3 spans 18 amino acids. CDR1 is LGHNA, CDR2 YSLEER, per germline. V lost 0 bases and J lost 7; bases outside the gene matches: 14. The CDR3 spells CASSQDRSPGQGSGGYTF. CDR3 nucleotide sequence: TGCGCCAGCAGCCAAGACCGATCGCCGGGACAGGGGTCGGGTGGCTACACCTTC.

The chain joins TRBV18 to TRBJ1-1; tentative D call: TRBD1 (6 bases). Trimming shortened V by 3 bases and J by 2 bases, and 10 bases separated the two germline ends. CDR1 is KGHSH, CDR2 LQKENI, per germline. CDR3 length: 14 residues. DNA of the CDR3: TGTGCCAGCTCACCCTGGACAGAAAACACTGAAGCTTTCTTT. Translated: CASSPWTENTEAFF. Complete variable domain (other parts from reference TRBV18 and TRBJ1-1): NAGVMQNPRHLVRRRGQEARLRCSPMKGHSHVYWYRQLPEEGLKFMVYLQKENIIDESGMPKERFSAEFPKEGPSILRIQQVVRGDSAAYFCASSPWTENTEAFFGQGTRLTVV.

The V gene is TRBV18, the J gene TRBJ1-1, with 7 bases that match TRBD1. Germline-derived CDR1 and CDR2 are KGHSH and LQKENI. Trimming removed 3 bases from V and 1 base from J; junction bases left unmatched: 5. The CDR3 sequence is 15 residues long. CDR3 region: CASSPQGGPNTEAFF. The CDR3 coding sequence is TGTGCCAGCTCACCCCAAGGGGGCCCGAACACTGAAGCTTTCTTT.

This chain joins TRBV3-1 (or the pseudogene TRBV3-2) and TRBJ1-1; D gene uncertain. Trimming cost V 1 base and J 11 bases, with 11 bases left between them. Germline-derived CDR1 and CDR2 are LGHDT and YNNKEL (reference sequence). CDR3 length equals 12 residues. The CDR3 DNA sequence: TGTGCCAGCAGCCAAGGTTGGAGGATCGCTTTCTTT. Translation: CASSQGWRIAFF.

The J gene is TRBJ2-7, the V gene TRBV30; TRBD1 agrees at 7 bases. The CDR3 is made up of 11 amino acids. V shed 8 bases and J 2 bases; nucleotides not matched to a gene: 3. Germline lookup yields CDR1 GTSNPN and CDR2 SVGIG (reference sequence). The CDR3 DNA reads TGTGCCGGGACAGTGGCCTACGAGCAGTACTTC. This encodes CAGTVAYEQYF.

The V call is TRBV7-9, the J call TRBJ2-7, with D perhaps matching TRBD1 (6 bases). The CDR3 consists of 14 residues. The ends were cut back, 6 bases at V and 5 bases at J, with 17 bases in the middle. The germline V gene has CDR1 SEHNR and CDR2 FQNEAQ (reference sequence). The CDR3 loop is CASREQTGIHEQYF. The CDR3 DNA is TGTGCCAGCAGAGAACAGACAGGCATCCACGAGCAGTACTTC.

V is TRBV29-1 and J is TRBJ2-7; 7 bases agree with TRBD2. Looked up from germline, CDR1 is SQVTM and CDR2 is ANQGSEA. Trimming removed 7 bases from V and 3 bases from J; junction bases left unmatched: 9. The CDR3 contains 13 residues. DNA of the CDR3: TGCAGCGCAAAGGACCCGGGGGGCTACGAGCAGTACTTC. Translating gives CSAKDPGGYEQYF.

The CDR3 loop reads CASSLGTTTGELFF. The CDR3 DNA reads as TGTGCCAGCAGCTTGGGTACTACAACCGGGGAGCTGTTTTTT. The V gene is TRBV5-4, the J gene TRBJ2-2; D is ambiguous. The CDR3 is made up of 14 amino acids. Germline CDR1 is SGHNT and CDR2 is YYREEE (reference sequence). V shed 0 bases and J shed 5 bases, with 8 bases lying between them.

The rearrangement joins TRBV28 to TRBJ1-2; no clear D gene. With 2 bases removed from V and 3 bases from J, the gap between germline ends came to 10 bases. CDR1 is MDHEN and CDR2 is SYDVKM in the germline V gene. This CDR3 is 14 amino acids long. The CDR3 spells CASSLAREDYGYTF. The CDR3 nucleotides read TGTGCCAGCAGTTTAGCGAGGGAAGACTATGGCTACACCTTC.

The rearrangement joins TRBV7-9 to TRBJ2-7; TRBD1 is a possible D gene (6 bases). Germline V gene data show CDR1 as SEHNR and CDR2 as FQNEAQ (reference sequence). The CDR3 runs to 14 residues. V lost 3 bases and J lost 1, with 10 bases in between. DNA of the CDR3: TGTGCCAGCAGCTTGACAGGTTCTTCCTACGAGCAGTACTTC. Translating it yields CASSLTGSSYEQYF.

This chain joins TRBV30 and TRBJ1-3; D is unresolved. With 0 bases removed from V and 0 bases from J, the gap between germline ends came to 6 bases. This CDR3 region has 14 residues. Germline values: CDR1 GTSNPN, CDR2 SVGIG (reference sequence). The CDR3 nucleotides read TGTGCCTGGAGTGTTGGAGGCTCTGGAAACACCATATATTTT. Protein sequence: CAWSVGGSGNTIYF.

This chain joins TRBV14 and TRBJ2-7, with D possibly matching TRBD1 (6 bases). The CDR3 length is 15 residues. Per the germline V gene, CDR1 is SGHDN and CDR2 is FVKESK. Trimming shortened V by 5 bases and J by 4 bases, and 18 bases separated the two germline ends. CDR3 region: CASSEVSSGVYEQYF. The CDR3 DNA is TGTGCCAGCAGCGAAGTCAGCTCAGGGGTATACGAGCAGTACTTC. Variable domain in full (rest from reference TRBV14 and TRBJ2-7): EAGVTQFPSHSVIEKGQTVTLRCDPISGHDNLYWYRRVMGKEIKFLLHFVKESKQDESGMPNNRFLAERTGGTYSTLKVQPAELEDSGVYFCASSEVSSGVYEQYFGPGTRLTVT.

The chain links TRBV6-5 to TRBJ1-1, with D tentatively TRBD1 (5 bases). Trimming cost V 5 bases and J 4 bases, with 17 bases left between them. Per the germline V gene, CDR1 is MNHEY and CDR2 is SVGAGI. This CDR3 comprises 15 residues. As DNA, the CDR3 is TGTGCCAGCAGTAATCCCGGGGGTGGATCCACTGAAGCTTTCTTT. Translated: CASSNPGGGSTEAFF.

CDR3 region: CASEGASGGTNTGELFF. The DNA for the CDR3 is TGTGCCAGCGAGGGGGCTAGCGGGGGTACGAACACCGGGGAGCTGTTTTTT. The chain carries TRBV21-1 and TRBJ2-2; TRBD2 reflects the table's D call only, with no check against the DNA. TRBV21-1 represents a pseudogene. The CDR3 spans 17 residues.

The genes are TRBV4-3 and TRBJ1-3, with 7 bases fitting TRBD1. Trimming took 4 bases from V and 0 from J; bases not matched to a gene: 3. The germline gives CDR1 LGHNA, CDR2 YSLEER. This CDR3 spans 15 amino acids. DNA of the CDR3: TGCGCCAGCAGCCTAGACAGGGACTCTGGAAACACCATATATTTT. Its protein product is CASSLDRDSGNTIYF.

The gene calls are TRBV5-1 and TRBJ2-7; 9 bases align to TRBD1. The CDR3 runs 14 residues. V shed 3 bases, J shed 4 bases, and the junction held 5 bases outside the gene matches. Germline V gives CDR1 SGHRS, CDR2 YFSETQ. The CDR3 here is CASSSGQGMYEQYF. Here the CDR3 DNA reads TGCGCCAGCAGCTCGGGACAGGGAATGTACGAGCAGTACTTC.

The chain uses TRBV7-2 and TRBJ2-2; 13 bases align to TRBD2. CDR3 length: 16 residues. Unmatched junction bases numbered 4, after V lost 5 bases and J lost 4 bases. CDR1 and CDR2 (germline): SGHTA, FQGNSA. CDR3: CASSPRTSGGTGELFF. The CDR3 DNA is TGTGCCAGCAGCCCCCGGACTAGCGGGGGCACCGGGGAGCTGTTTTTT.

V usage is TRBV14 and J usage is TRBJ2-3, with TRBD1 as a possible D gene (6 bases). V shed 8 bases and J shed 2 bases, with 17 bases lying between them. This CDR3 is built from 15 residues. The V gene's germline CDR1 is SGHDN and CDR2 FVKESK. CDR3 in amino acids: CASGRGHPNTDTQYF. CDR3 bases: TGTGCCAGCGGCCGGGGACATCCCAACACAGATACGCAGTATTTT.

This clone occurred a few times. The rearrangement links TRBV7-2 to TRBJ1-6; possibly TRBD1 for D (6 bases). The V end was cut by 5 bases, the J end by 8 bases, with 10 bases between. Germline V gene data show CDR1 as SGHTA and CDR2 as FQGNSA. The CDR3 covers 13 residues. The chain's CDR3 is CASSPRQDSPLHF. The CDR3 DNA sequence: TGTGCCAGCAGCCCCCGACAGGATTCACCCCTCCACTTT. Full variable domain (outside the CDR3, taken from reference TRBV7-2 and TRBJ1-6): GAGVSQSPSNKVTEKGKDVELRCDPISGHTALYWYRQSLGQGLEFLIYFQGNSAPDKSGLPSDRFSAERTGGSVSTLTIQRTQQEDSAVYLCASSPRQDSPLHFGNGTRLTVT.

This clone was observed a single time. The chain recombines TRBV11-3 with TRBJ2-7; TRBD2 is a possible D gene (6 bases). This CDR3 has 14 residues. With 2 bases removed from V and 9 bases from J, the gap between germline ends came to 17 bases. The germline gives CDR1 SGHNT, CDR2 YENEEA. CDR3 protein: CASSLQGSGGPQYF. CDR3 coding DNA: TGTGCCAGCAGCTTACAAGGATCCGGGGGACCGCAGTACTTC. Drawing the rest from reference TRBV11-3 and TRBJ2-7, the complete variable domain is EAGVVQSPRYKIIEKKQPVAFWCNPISGHNTLYWYLQNLGQGPELLIRYENEEAVDDSQLPKDRFSAERLKGVDSTLKIQPAELGDSAVYLCASSLQGSGGPQYFGPGTRLTVT.

The chain uses TRBV11-1 and TRBJ2-5; tentatively, D is TRBD2 (5 bases). CDR3 length: 16 amino acids. Per the germline V gene, CDR1 is SGHAT and CDR2 is FQDESV (reference sequence). Trimming took 0 bases from V and 1 from J, leaving 12 bases between them. The CDR3 DNA is TGTGCCAGCAGCTTAGCGCTCCTAGCTCCCCAAGAGACCCAGTACTTC. Protein product: CASSLALLAPQETQYF.

The J gene is TRBJ1-1, the V gene TRBV9; D is unclear. CDR3 length equals 13 residues. V was pared by 4 bases and J by 1 base, with 8 bases between. The germline gives CDR1 SGDLS, CDR2 YYNGEE. Here the CDR3 DNA reads TGTGCCAGCAGCCCCGGGGAGAACACTGAAGCTTTCTTT. Amino acids: CASSPGENTEAFF.

The chain has TRBV5-1 and TRBJ1-4; 7 nucleotides line up with TRBD1. The trim removed 4 bases at V and 6 bases at J, leaving 9 bases unmatched. The germline CDR1 and CDR2 sequences are SGHRS and YFSETQ. This CDR3 is 15 amino acids long. The CDR3 here is CASSLTGTEDEKLFF. The CDR3 nucleotides are TGCGCCAGCAGCCTCACCGGGACAGAAGATGAAAAACTGTTTTTT.